A selection of T cell receptor beta chains follows, all from one sample in a study of CD8+CD57+ T cells in acquired aplastic anemia. From the reads, TCRdb called clonotypes with MiXCR, one entry per CDR3 protein. The table includes fewer than 250,000 distinct CDR3 sequences, less than 65% detected once. Sample: sorted CD4+, CD8+, or CD8+CD57+ T cells (not recorded which) from PBMCs. The receptors stem from a human donor in good health, serving as a control. The CDR3 runs from the conserved cysteine through the conserved F or W. D genes are given only for firm matches. Only part of the rows carry a size: once, few, many, or a class if the clone is expanded.

j_call v_call d_call clone_size cdr3_nt cdr3_aa
TRBJ2-1 TRBV10-3 - - TGTGCCATCAGTGATTCAGGGACCAAATACAATGAGCAGTTCTTC CAISDSGTKYNEQFF
TRBJ1-2 TRBV20-1 - many TGCAGTGCTAGTGCACCGTGGGGGCGGAACTATGGCTACACCTTC CSASAPWGRNYGYTF
TRBJ2-7 TRBV5-1 TRBD1 many TGCGCCAGCAGCTTGGTTGGGACAGGGTCCTACGAGCAGTACTTC CASSLVGTGSYEQYF
TRBJ1-2 TRBV29-1 - once TGCAGCGTTGAAGAGGGAGGTGGCTACACCTTC CSVEEGGGYTF
TRBJ2-3 TRBV7-6 - few TGTGCCAGCAGCTTAGGGGAGACCCCAGATACGCAGTATTTT CASSLGETPDTQYF
TRBJ2-5 TRBV5-4 - - TGTGCCAGCTGGGGGGTCACCTCAGGAACAGAGACCCAGTACTTC CASWGVTSGTETQYF
TRBJ2-7 TRBV7-2 - - TGTGCCAGCAGCTTAGCGGGGGGACAGTTCTACGAGCAGTACTTC CASSLAGGQFYEQYF
TRBJ1-1 TRBV20-1 - - TGCAGTGCCCTGGGAGGGCAGTCGGACACTGGAGCTTTCTTT CSALGGQSDTGAFF
TRBJ1-2 TRBV4-3 - many TGCGCCAGCAGCCAAGATAGAAGTCGGACACCTTATGGCTACACCTTC CASSQDRSRTPYGYTF
TRBJ1-2 TRBV2 TRBD1 once TGTGCCAGCAGTCCCGAGGGACAGGGTGGCTATGGCTACACCTTC CASSPEGQGGYGYTF
TRBJ2-7 TRBV5-4 - - TGTGCCAGCAGCTTGGGCGGGACCATCTCCTACGAGCAGTACTTC CASSLGGTISYEQYF
TRBJ2-2 TRBV2 TRBD1 many TGTGCCAGCAGGGGGACAGGGGGCAGCGGGGAGCTGTTTTTT CASRGTGGSGELFF
TRBJ2-3 TRBV12-3/TRBV12-4 TRBD2 many TGTGCCAGCAGTTTATCGGCAAAGACTAGCGGGGGTCGGGGCACAGATACGCAGTATTTT CASSLSAKTSGGRGTDTQYF
TRBJ2-5 TRBV18 TRBD2 - TGTGCCAGCTCACCACTCACCCGACTAGCGACGTACCAAGAGGCCCAGTACTTC CASSPLTRLATYQEAQYF
TRBJ2-2 TRBV2 - - TGTGCCAGCAGAACAGCGTCTGGGGAGCTGTTTTTT CASRTASGELFF
TRBJ1-2 TRBV6-2/TRBV6-3 TRBD1 - TGTGCCAGCAGCCCTTTAGGGACAGGCTTTTTCTATGGCTACACCTTC CASSPLGTGFFYGYTF
TRBJ1-5 TRBV7-2 - - TGTGCCAGCAGCTTATTTTCTCAGCCCCAGCATTTT CASSLFSQPQHF
TRBJ2-7 TRBV12-3/TRBV12-4 TRBD1 - TGTGCCAGCAGCTCCGCTGACCCGGGACAGGGCTACGAGCAGTACTTC CASSSADPGQGYEQYF
TRBJ2-3 TRBV7-2 TRBD2 - TGTGCCAGCAGCCTCACTCTAGCGGGGGGGCGAGATACGCAGTATTTT CASSLTLAGGRDTQYF
TRBJ1-2 TRBV11-2 - - TGTGCCAGCAGCTTAGGGCAGGGTCCCCCTAGGTATGGCTACACCTTC CASSLGQGPPRYGYTF
TRBJ2-7 TRBV6-2/TRBV6-3 TRBD1 many TGTGCCAGCAGTTTCGGGGGGACAGGGGGGGACGAGCAGTACTTC CASSFGGTGGDEQYF
TRBJ2-7 TRBV6-2/TRBV6-3 - many TGTGCCAGCAGTTACTTTCCCTGGCAGAAGGTGGACGAGCAGTACTTC CASSYFPWQKVDEQYF
TRBJ2-3 TRBV4-1 TRBD2 many TGCGCCAGCAGCCAAGTAGGCGGGGGGGCCTTGAGAAACACAGATACGCAGTATTTT CASSQVGGGALRNTDTQYF
TRBJ2-7 TRBV6-5 TRBD1 - TGTGCCAGCAGTTACTCCGGGACAGGGGGAGTCGAGCAGTACTTC CASSYSGTGGVEQYF
TRBJ2-5 TRBV20-1 TRBD1 - TGCAGTGCTAGGGCGGGACAGGGGAGGGAAGAGACCCAGTACTTC CSARAGQGREETQYF
TRBJ2-1 TRBV24-1 TRBD1 many TGTGCCACCAGTGATTTGCCAGGGGCAGGGGGCCAGAAGCCCAATGAGCAGTTCTTC CATSDLPGAGGQKPNEQFF
TRBJ1-1 TRBV7-2 - many TGTGCCAGCAGTAAAAATACAGGGTCTGGCACTGAAGCTTTCTTT CASSKNTGSGTEAFF
TRBJ1-1 TRBV28 - - TGTGCCAGCACCCCCTCGGGGGCAGGGTCTGAAGCTTTCTTT CASTPSGAGSEAFF
TRBJ2-5 TRBV12-3/TRBV12-4 TRBD2 many TGTGCCAGCAGTTTTGGACTAGCGGGGGGGCTATGGGAGACCCAGTACTTC CASSFGLAGGLWETQYF
TRBJ1-5 TRBV7-2 TRBD1 many TGTGCCAGCAGCCAGGGGACAGGGACTAATCAGCCCCAGCATTTT CASSQGTGTNQPQHF
TRBJ2-1 TRBV29-1 - few TGCAGCGTTGGGTCGGGACACTATGATAGTGAGCAGTTCTTC CSVGSGHYDSEQFF
TRBJ1-2 TRBV7-2 - once TGTGCCAGCAGCGCTAACTACTATGGCTACACCTTC CASSANYYGYTF
TRBJ1-1 TRBV2 TRBD1 - TGTGCCAGCAGCCCCATGGGACAGGGGAACACTGAAGCTTTCTTT CASSPMGQGNTEAFF
TRBJ2-7 TRBV10-3 - - TGTGCCATCAGTGAGGGACAGCGGACCTACGAGCAGTACTTC CAISEGQRTYEQYF
TRBJ1-2 TRBV15 - - TGTGCCACCAGCACTAGGGGGGGGCTTTACACCTTC CATSTRGGLYTF